These 3 T cell receptor beta chains came from one sample sequenced in a study of cytomegalovirus exposure and HLA in healthy donors. The PCR was carried out with 60 Vbeta primers and 13 Jbeta primers. Profiling relied on immunoSEQ multiplex PCR, and the TCRdb table lists in-frame clones only, not all of them. The sample table sets out approximately 150,000 clones. The sequencing input was PBMCs. These receptors were collected from a woman aged 45-65 years in good health and CMV-seronegative.

The gene calls are TRBV10-3 and TRBJ2-7, with TRBD2 identical over 9 bases. The CDR3 runs 14 residues. CDR1 and CDR2 from the germline V gene are ENHRY and SYGVKD. The junction had 5 bases not matched to a gene; V was cut back by 6 bases and J by 2 bases. CDR3 protein: CAISPAGGTYEQYF. CDR3 bases: TGTGCCATCAGCCCAGCGGGAGGCACCTACGAGCAGTACTTC.

The chain employs TRBV4-2 and TRBJ2-5; 12 nucleotides align to TRBD2. The CDR3 is made up of 15 amino acids. Per the germline V gene, CDR1 is LGHNA and CDR2 is YNFKEQ. V gave up 5 bases and J gave up 6 bases; unmatched junction bases: 7. CDR3 region: CASSARLAGEKTQYF. Here the CDR3 DNA reads TGTGCCAGCAGCGCGCGACTAGCGGGGGAAAAGACCCAGTACTTC.

Notes on this clone: The junction does not match germline at one end; this may be a read error. The V gene is TRBV7-7, the J gene TRBJ2-7, with TRBD1 matching over 9 bases. Germline V lookup: CDR1 SSHAT, CDR2 FNYEAQ (reference sequence). The CDR3 extends over 15 amino acids. The CDR3 coding sequence is TGTGCTAGCAGCTTAGGGCCGGGACAGGGTGCCGAGCAGTACTTC. It is translated as CASSLGPGQGAEQYF. Complete variable domain (other parts from reference TRBV7-7 and TRBJ2-7): GAGVSQSPRYKVTKRGQDVTLRCDPISSHATLYWYQQALGQGPEFLTYFNYEAQPDKSGLPSDRFSAERPEGSISTLTIQRTEQRDSAMYRCASSLGPGQGAEQYFGPGTRLTVT.